This T cell receptor beta chain was obtained from a study of blood T cells in healthy people across ages. A sample-barcoded 5' primer and a J-beta primer mix were used in a second PCR of about 7 to 12 cycles. MiXCR was run by TCRdb on the 5' RACE reads, yielding one entry per CDR3 protein. The data hold approximately 800,000 distinct CDR3 sequences, with more than 45% observed a single time. Unmatched junction bases numbered 12, after V lost 4 bases and J lost 2 bases. CDR1 and CDR2 from the germline V gene are SGHAT and FQNNGV. The CDR3 loop spans 17 amino acids. Sequences were obtained from blood. This TCR came from a man aged 30-40 years in good health. The chain joins TRBV11-2 to TRBJ2-3; TRBD2 agrees at 7 bases. The CDR3, as DNA: TGTGCCAGCAGCTGGGGTGGGGGGGGACTTAACACAGATACGCAGTATTTT. Translating gives CASSWGGGGLNTDTQYF.